Below are 8 T cell receptor beta chains sequenced from a single sample in a study of OX40 agonist ivuxolimab in advanced cancers. Repertoires were generated with immunoSEQ multiplex PCR, while TCRdb's copy carries only in-frame clones and drops some. In the table there are tens of thousands of clones, 75% to 90% of which are singletons. Sequencing was performed on CD4+ or CD8+ T cells sorted from blood, taken in a trial of the OX40 agonist ivuxolimab. These receptor sequences come from an adult with an advanced solid tumor such as melanoma, head and neck, liver or kidney cancer.

The rearrangement links TRBV27 to TRBJ2-5; perhaps TRBD1 as D (6 bases). CDR1 is MNHEY and CDR2 is SMNVEV in the germline V gene (reference sequence). The CDR3 has 14 amino acids. Trimming shortened V by 5 bases and J by 0 bases, and 10 bases separated the two germline ends. The CDR3 region is CASSPGDHQETQYF. CDR3 coding DNA: TGTGCCAGCAGTCCAGGGGACCACCAAGAGACCCAGTACTTC.

Worth noting for this clone: This specimen includes other DNA sequences encoding the same CDR3. The chain uses TRBV29-1 and TRBJ2-7, with D perhaps TRBD1 or TRBD2 (6 bases each). V dropped 0 bases and J dropped 7 bases, with 10 bases sitting between them. The CDR3 totals 12 residues. Per germline, CDR1 SQVTM and CDR2 ANQGSEA. In nucleotides, the CDR3 is TGCAGCGTTGAAGATCGGGGGCGGGAGCAGTACTTC. It specifies CSVEDRGREQYF.

The chain uses TRBV6-6 and TRBJ2-1; no firm D call. The CDR3 consists of 13 residues. Trimming left V 2 bases short and J 2 bases short, with 4 bases between. The germline V gene has CDR1 MNHNY and CDR2 SVGAGI (reference sequence). The CDR3 is CASSYGTYNEQFF. As DNA, the CDR3 is TGTGCCAGCAGTTACGGAACCTACAATGAGCAGTTCTTC.

The chain couples TRBV7-9 to TRBJ2-7; D gene unclear. The CDR3 has 12 amino acids. The V end lost 2 bases, the J end lost 6 bases, and 8 bases lay between the germline ends. CDR1 is SEHNR, CDR2 FQNEAQ, per germline (reference sequence). For the CDR3, the DNA is TGTGCCAGCAGCTTAACGCTCGGCGAGCAGTACTTC. It specifies CASSLTLGEQYF. Looking up the rest from reference TRBV7-9 and TRBJ2-7 gives the full variable domain: DTGVSQNPRHKITKRGQNVTFRCDPISEHNRLYWYRQTLGQGPEFLTYFQNEAQLEKSRLLSDRFSAERPKGSFSTLEIQRTEQGDSAMYLCASSLTLGEQYFGPGTRLTVT.

J is TRBJ2-4 and V is TRBV5-8; the D gene is possibly TRBD1 (5 bases). This CDR3 is built from 15 residues. V was clipped by 5 bases and J by 0 bases, with 12 bases between them. The V gene's germline CDR1 is SGHTS and CDR2 YDEGEE. The CDR3 is CASRHKGLAKNIQYF. The CDR3 DNA reads as TGTGCCAGCAGACATAAGGGGTTAGCCAAAAACATTCAGTACTTC.

The chain employs TRBV7-7 and TRBJ2-7; no reliable D call. Germline V gene lookup returns CDR1 SSHAT and CDR2 FNYEAQ (reference sequence). The germline V and J ends were trimmed by 1 base and 0 bases, with 7 bases remaining between them. The CDR3 contains 14 residues. The CDR3 nucleotides are TGTGCCAGCAGCTTAGACACCAGCTCCTACGAGCAGTACTTC. Its translation is CASSLDTSSYEQYF.

V gene TRBV20-1 combines with J gene TRBJ1-2; the D is unclear. The CDR3 runs to 11 residues. The germline V gene has CDR1 DFQATT and CDR2 SNEGSKA (reference sequence). Trimming cost V 4 bases and J 4 bases, with 7 bases left between them. The CDR3 here is CSATGFYGYTF. The CDR3 DNA sequence: TGCAGTGCTACCGGATTCTATGGCTACACCTTC.

The rearrangement uses TRBV9 and TRBJ2-5; TRBD2 matches at 12 bases. Germline-derived CDR1 and CDR2 are SGDLS and YYNGEE. J was trimmed by 1 base and V by 0 bases; bases with no gene match: 4. CDR3 length equals 17 residues. The CDR3 DNA sequence: TGTGCCAGCAGCGTAGGCGCTAGCGGGAGGGCCCAAGAGACCCAGTACTTC. Encoded protein: CASSVGASGRAQETQYF.